This T cell receptor (beta chain) is drawn from a study of spatial heterogeneity in lung cancer. Overall study results and limits: Ubiquitous expanded tumor TCRs appeared in blood more at resection than follow-up.

Unique molecular identifiers, one per molecule, were present on every TCR cDNA molecule. TCRdb processed the 5' RACE reads anew with MiXCR; each CDR3 protein has one entry. The sample lists around 87,000 distinct CDR3 sequences, more than 10% occurring once. The CDR3 contains 15 residues. Per germline, CDR1 SGHNT and CDR2 YENEEA. Trimming removed 0 bases at V and 2 bases at J, with 9 bases between. Indicated time point: sample taken at primary tumor resection. Whole RNA, isolated from tumor, nontumor lung or frozen PBMC, was sequenced without prior sorting. The donor population consisted of some 67 patients with untreated, early-stage non-small cell lung cancer. Turning to this clonotype: Its antigen is currently unknown.

The material was PBMCs, obtained at surgery. This receptor was identified in a male donor with early-stage non-small cell lung cancer. The genes are TRBV11-3 and TRBJ2-3; tentatively, D is TRBD1 (6 bases). Here the CDR3 DNA reads TGTGCCAGCAGCTTAGACCGGGACACCACAGATACGCAGTATTTT. Its translation: CASSLDRDTTDTQYF.